The 7 T cell receptor beta chains presented below share a single source sample, sequenced in a study of T cells expressing NK-cell markers. After re-calling the 5' RACE reads, TCRdb lists one entry per CDR3 protein, DNA absent. Listed are 550,000 to 600,000 distinct CDR3 sequences; around 3.3% falls within the top ten. Material for sequencing was blood T cells: a sorted CD56 or NKG2C T cell subset, CD4+ or CD8+ T cells, or bulk PBMC T cells (not recorded which). These TCRs come from a man aged 18 to 30 in good health.

The chain combines TRBV18 with TRBJ2-6. This CDR3 comprises 16 residues. Germline assignment: CDR1 KGHSH and CDR2 LQKENI. The CDR3 spells CASSPPVGLGGNVLTF.

V gene TRBV29-1 combines with J gene TRBJ2-7; TCRdb outputs TRBD1, but without DNA this stays unchecked. CDR1 is SQVTM, CDR2 ANQGSEA, per germline. The CDR3 is 13 residues long. CDR3 sequence: CSAQGQNSYEQYF.

The gene calls are TRBV5-1 and TRBJ2-1. Looked up from germline, CDR1 is SGHRS and CDR2 is YFSETQ. The CDR3 consists of 14 residues. The CDR3 loop reads CASSLGRGNDEQFF. The full variable domain, in which reference TRBV5-1 and TRBJ2-1 provide the parts outside the CDR3, is KAGVTQTPRYLIKTRGQQVTLSCSPISGHRSVSWYQQTPGQGLQFLFEYFSETQRNKGNFPGRFSGRQFSNSRSEMNVSTLELGDSALYLCASSLGRGNDEQFFGPGTRLTVL.

The chain couples TRBV12-3 or TRBV12-4 to TRBJ1-5; TCRdb names TRBD1, which stays unverified in the absence of DNA. The CDR3 has 13 amino acids. The CDR3 loop is CASTGGWDQPQHF.

The gene calls are TRBV12-3 or TRBV12-4 and TRBJ2-3. The CDR3 loop spans 15 amino acids. The CDR3 loop is CASSFLGLAQDTQYF.

The chain recombines TRBV7-8 with TRBJ2-1. From germline, CDR1 is SGHVS and CDR2 FQNEAQ. This CDR3 spans 15 amino acids. CDR3 region: CASSYTRGSYNEQFF.

V gene TRBV5-1 combines with J gene TRBJ2-1; TCRdb's assignment of TRBD2 cannot be checked, as there is no DNA. Germline V gene sequence: CDR1 SGHRS, CDR2 YFSETQ. This CDR3 region has 17 residues. CDR3: CASSLSGGRVLYNEQFF.